Described below is a single T cell receptor beta chain sequence and its context. What it binds is not known. This record comes from a study of cytomegalovirus exposure and HLA in healthy donors. The study ran its PCR with 60 Vbeta and 13 Jbeta primers. Repertoires were generated with immunoSEQ multiplex PCR, while TCRdb's copy carries only in-frame clones and drops some. The sample includes about 180,000 clones, roughly 75% of them seen just once. Study results and limitations: The majority of TCR sequences were rare, yet some public TCRs appeared in many donors. Rates of TCR association differed by HLA locus in a later analysis, with DRB1 highest and HLA-C lowest.

Germline loops: CDR1 WSHSY, CDR2 SAAADI. CDR3 length: 17 residues. The V end was cut by 2 bases, the J end by 8 bases, with 22 bases between. The rearrangement joins TRBV10-2 to TRBJ2-1, with D possibly being TRBD2 (6 bases). The clonotype comes from a woman younger than 45 in good health and CMV-seronegative. The sequencing input was PBMCs. CDR3 in amino acids: CASSETGSGGNFDEQFF. The CDR3 coding sequence is TGCGCCAGCAGTGAGACGGGTTCCGGGGGTAATTTTGATGAGCAGTTCTTC.